The TCR beta chain under discussion was sequenced for a study of tumor-infiltrating lymphocytes in localized non-small cell lung cancer. In the study overall: Resected tumor was paired with non-adjacent uninvolved lung from the same patient. Study-wide results and limits: TCRbeta sequencing showed higher T cell infiltration in tumors than uninvolved lung.

Deletions cut 4 bases from V and 2 bases from J, with 15 bases between. Germline V gene sequence: CDR1 SGHVS, CDR2 FNYEAQ. The CDR3 is 15 residues long. Worth noting for this clone: Its target is unknown.

Produced via immunoSEQ multiplex PCR; TCRdb's table is partial and in-frame only. The data show tens of thousands of clones, with less than 70% seen just once and under 15% held by the top ten. The sequenced sample consisted of lung tumor tissue. The receptor was derived from a human donor with non-small cell lung cancer. The chain uses TRBV7-6 and TRBJ2-7; D call uncertain. The CDR3 sequence is CASSSSIGITYEQYF. Written as DNA, the CDR3 is TGTGCCAGCAGCTCTTCGATTGGAATCACCTACGAGCAGTACTTC.